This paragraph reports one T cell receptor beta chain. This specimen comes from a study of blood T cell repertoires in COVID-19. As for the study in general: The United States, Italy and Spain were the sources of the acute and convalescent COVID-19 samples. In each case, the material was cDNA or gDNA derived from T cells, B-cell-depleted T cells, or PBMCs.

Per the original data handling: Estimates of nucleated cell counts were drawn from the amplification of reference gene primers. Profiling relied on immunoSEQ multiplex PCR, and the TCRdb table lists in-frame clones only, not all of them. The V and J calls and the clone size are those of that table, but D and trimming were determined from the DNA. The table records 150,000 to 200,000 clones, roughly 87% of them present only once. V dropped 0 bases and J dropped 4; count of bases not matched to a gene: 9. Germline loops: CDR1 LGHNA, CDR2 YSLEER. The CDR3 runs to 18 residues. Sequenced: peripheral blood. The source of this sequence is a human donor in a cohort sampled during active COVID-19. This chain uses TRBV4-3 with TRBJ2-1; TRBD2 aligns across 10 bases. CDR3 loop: CASSQDLRGTSVYNEQFF. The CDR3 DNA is TGCGCCAGCAGCCAAGATCTAAGGGGGACTAGCGTTTACAATGAGCAGTTCTTC.